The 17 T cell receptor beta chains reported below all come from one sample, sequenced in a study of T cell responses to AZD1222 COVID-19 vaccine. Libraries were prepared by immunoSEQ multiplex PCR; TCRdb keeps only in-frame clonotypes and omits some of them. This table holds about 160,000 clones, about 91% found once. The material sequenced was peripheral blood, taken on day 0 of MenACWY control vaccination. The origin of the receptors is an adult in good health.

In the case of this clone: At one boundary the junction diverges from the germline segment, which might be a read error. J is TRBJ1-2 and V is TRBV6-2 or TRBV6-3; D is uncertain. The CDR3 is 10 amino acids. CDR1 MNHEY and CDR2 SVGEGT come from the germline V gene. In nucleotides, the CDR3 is TGTGCCAGCAGTTACGAGTCCAGAATCTTC. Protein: CASSYESRIF.

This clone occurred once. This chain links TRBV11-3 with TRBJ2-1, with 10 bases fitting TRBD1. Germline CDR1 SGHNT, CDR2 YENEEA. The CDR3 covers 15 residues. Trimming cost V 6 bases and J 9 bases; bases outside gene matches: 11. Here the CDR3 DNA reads TGTGCCAGCAGACACGGGGGACAGGGGATCGGTGAGCAGTTCTTC. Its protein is CASRHGGQGIGEQFF.

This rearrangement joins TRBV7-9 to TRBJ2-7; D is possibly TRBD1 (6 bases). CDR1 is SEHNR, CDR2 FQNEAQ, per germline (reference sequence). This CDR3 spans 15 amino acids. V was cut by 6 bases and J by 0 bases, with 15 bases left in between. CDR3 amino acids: CASSPGTGSSYEQYF. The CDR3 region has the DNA TGTGCCAGCAGTCCAGGAACAGGGAGCTCCTACGAGCAGTACTTC.

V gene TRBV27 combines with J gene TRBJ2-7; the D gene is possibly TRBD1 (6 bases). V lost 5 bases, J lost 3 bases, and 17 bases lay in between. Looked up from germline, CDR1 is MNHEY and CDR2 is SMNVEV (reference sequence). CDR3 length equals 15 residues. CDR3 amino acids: CASSLQGGEYYEQYF. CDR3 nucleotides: TGTGCCAGCAGTCTACAGGGTGGGGAATACTACGAGCAGTACTTC.

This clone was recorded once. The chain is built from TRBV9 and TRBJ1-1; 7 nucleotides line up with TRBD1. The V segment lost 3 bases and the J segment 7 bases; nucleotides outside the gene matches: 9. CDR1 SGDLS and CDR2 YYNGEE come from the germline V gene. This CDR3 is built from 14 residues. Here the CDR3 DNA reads TGTGCCAGCAGCGACGTCGGGACAGTTAATGAAGCTTTCTTT. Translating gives CASSDVGTVNEAFF. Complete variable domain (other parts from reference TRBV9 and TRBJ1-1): DSGVTQTPKHLITATGQRVTLRCSPRSGDLSVYWYQQSLDQGLQFLIQYYNGEERAKGNILERFSAQQFPDLHSELNLSSLELGDSALYFCASSDVGTVNEAFFGQGTRLTVV.

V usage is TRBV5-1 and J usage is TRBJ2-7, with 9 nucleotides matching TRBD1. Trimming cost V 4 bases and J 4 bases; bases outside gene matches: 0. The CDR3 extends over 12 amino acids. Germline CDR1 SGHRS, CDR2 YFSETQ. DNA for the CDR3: TGCGCCAGCAGCGGGACAGGGTACGAGCAGTACTTC. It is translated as CASSGTGYEQYF.

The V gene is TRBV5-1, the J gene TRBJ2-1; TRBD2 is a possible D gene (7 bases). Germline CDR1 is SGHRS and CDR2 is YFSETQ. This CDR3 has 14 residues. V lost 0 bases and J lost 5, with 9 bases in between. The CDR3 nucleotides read TGCGCCAGCAGCTTGGGCGGGGGCGACAATGAGCAGTTCTTC. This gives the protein CASSLGGGDNEQFF.

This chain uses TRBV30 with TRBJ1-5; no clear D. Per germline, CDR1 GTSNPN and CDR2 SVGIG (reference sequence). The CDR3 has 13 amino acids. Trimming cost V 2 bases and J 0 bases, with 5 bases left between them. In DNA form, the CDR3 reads TGTGCCTGGAGTAGGATTAGCAATCAGCCCCAGCATTTT. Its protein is CAWSRISNQPQHF. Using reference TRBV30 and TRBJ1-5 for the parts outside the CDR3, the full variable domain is SQTIHQWPATLVQPVGSPLSLECTVEGTSNPNLYWYRQAAGRGLQLLFYSVGIGQISSEVPQNLSASRPQDRQFILSSKKLLLSDSGFYLCAWSRISNQPQHFGDGTRLSIL.

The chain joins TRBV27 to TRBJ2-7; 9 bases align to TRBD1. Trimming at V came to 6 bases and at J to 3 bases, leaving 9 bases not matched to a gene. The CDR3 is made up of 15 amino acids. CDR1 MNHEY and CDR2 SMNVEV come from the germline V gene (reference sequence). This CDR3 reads CASSHGQGSFYEQYF. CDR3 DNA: TGTGCCAGCAGCCACGGACAGGGGTCATTCTACGAGCAGTACTTC.

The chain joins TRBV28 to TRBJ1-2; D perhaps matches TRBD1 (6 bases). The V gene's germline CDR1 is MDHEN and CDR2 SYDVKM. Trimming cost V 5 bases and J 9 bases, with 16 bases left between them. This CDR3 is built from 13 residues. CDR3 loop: CASSPPWTASYTF. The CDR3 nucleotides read TGTGCCAGCAGTCCCCCCTGGACAGCCAGCTACACCTTC.

The CDR3 DNA sequence: TGTGCCAGCAGCTACCCAGTGAGACAGGGGGCGTTTGGGGCCAACGTCCTGACTTTC. Translation gives CASSYPVRQGAFGANVLTF. The rearrangement links TRBV11-2 to TRBJ2-6, with 10 nucleotides matching TRBD1. Germline trimming cut 4 bases from V and 3 bases from J; bases unmatched to any gene: 12. This CDR3 is 19 amino acids long. Germline-derived CDR1 and CDR2 are SGHAT and FQNNGV.

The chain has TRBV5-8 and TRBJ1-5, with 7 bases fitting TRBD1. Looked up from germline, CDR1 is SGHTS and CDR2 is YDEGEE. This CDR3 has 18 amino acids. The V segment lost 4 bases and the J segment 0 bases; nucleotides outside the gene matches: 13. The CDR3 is CASSRGGTAFYSNQPQHF. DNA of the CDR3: TGTGCCAGCAGCCGAGGAGGGACAGCCTTCTATAGCAATCAGCCCCAGCATTTT.

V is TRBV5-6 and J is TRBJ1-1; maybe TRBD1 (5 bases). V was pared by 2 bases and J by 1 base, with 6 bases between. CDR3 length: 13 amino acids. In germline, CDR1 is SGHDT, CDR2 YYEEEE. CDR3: CASSFRGNTEAFF. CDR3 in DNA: TGTGCCAGCAGCTTTAGGGGGAACACTGAAGCTTTCTTT.

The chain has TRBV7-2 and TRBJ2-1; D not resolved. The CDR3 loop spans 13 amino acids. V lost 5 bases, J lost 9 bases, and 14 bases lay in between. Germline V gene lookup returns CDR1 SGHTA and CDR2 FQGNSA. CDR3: CASSAAEWIEQFF. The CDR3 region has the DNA TGTGCCAGCAGCGCGGCTGAATGGATTGAGCAGTTCTTC.

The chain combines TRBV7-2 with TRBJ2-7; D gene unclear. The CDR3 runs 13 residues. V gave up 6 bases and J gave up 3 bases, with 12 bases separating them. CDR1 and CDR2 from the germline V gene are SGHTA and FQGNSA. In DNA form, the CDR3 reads TGTGCCAGCAGTCTTCCTCCCCTCTACGAGCAGTACTTC. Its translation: CASSLPPLYEQYF.

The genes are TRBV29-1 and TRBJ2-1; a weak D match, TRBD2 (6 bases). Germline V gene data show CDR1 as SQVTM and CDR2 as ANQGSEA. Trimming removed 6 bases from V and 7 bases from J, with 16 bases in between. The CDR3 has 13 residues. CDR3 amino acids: CSVGSGAGNEQFF. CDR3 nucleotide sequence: TGCAGCGTGGGTAGCGGAGCAGGAAATGAGCAGTTCTTC.

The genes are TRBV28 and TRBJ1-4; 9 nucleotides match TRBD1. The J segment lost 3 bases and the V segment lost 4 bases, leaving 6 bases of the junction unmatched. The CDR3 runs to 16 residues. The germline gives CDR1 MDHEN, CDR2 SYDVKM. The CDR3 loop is CASSSSTGGANEKLFF. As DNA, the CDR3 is TGTGCCAGCAGTTCATCGACAGGGGGGGCTAATGAAAAACTGTTTTTT.